This TCR beta chain was captured by sequencing in a study of T cells in Graves' hyperthyroidism and ophthalmopathy. The overall study: Specimen type is peripheral blood, collected at initial diagnosis prior to any treatment. Study-level findings and limits: Blood shared most expanded thyroid clonotypes above 0.001.

Researchers took RNA transcripts and amplified the TCR beta CDR3 regions from them. With the HTBI primer set, the TCR CDR3 went through a first round of RT-PCR. In TCRdb, the multiplex PCR reads were re-called with MiXCR into one record per CDR3 protein. The table includes 150,000 or so distinct CDR3 sequences, more than 20% detected once. This clonotype has ten or more counts. The antigen remains unidentified. Diagnostic decisions used clinical symptoms, serum thyroxine and TRAb, thyroid ultrasound and orbital computed tomography. The V gene end was trimmed by 0 bases and the J gene end by 2 bases; junction bases not matched to a gene: 4. The CDR3 length is 17 residues. The germline gives CDR1 SNHLY, CDR2 FYNNEI.

Sequencing was carried out using blood. The chain couples TRBV2 to TRBJ2-6, with TRBD1 matching 7 bases. The receptor comes from a woman aged 50 to 65 with Graves' hyperthyroidism that later progressed to Graves' ophthalmopathy. CDR3 sequence: CASSEALRGPGANVLTF. CDR3 bases: TGTGCCAGCAGTGAAGCGCTGAGGGGGCCTGGGGCCAACGTCCTGACTTTC.